The 23 T cell receptor beta chains listed next were all sequenced from one sample in a study of blood T cells in healthy people across ages. Sample-barcoded 5' priming and a J-beta primer mix drove a second PCR of roughly 7 to 11 cycles. TCRdb re-called the 5' RACE reads through MiXCR, storing one row per CDR3 protein. The table includes about a million distinct CDR3 sequences, about two fifths detected once. The sample consisted of blood. These receptors were taken from a man younger than 35 in good health.

The sample holds a few counts of this clonotype. This chain connects TRBV20-1 to TRBJ2-3, with 7 bases aligning to TRBD2. This CDR3 comprises 14 residues. The germline CDR1 and CDR2 sequences are DFQATT and SNEGSKA (reference sequence). V was clipped by 6 bases and J by 4 bases; unmatched bases: 10. The CDR3: CSASDPSGPDTQYF. The CDR3 coding sequence is TGCAGTGCCAGCGACCCTAGCGGCCCAGATACGCAGTATTTT.

The rearrangement uses TRBV28 and TRBJ2-3, with TRBD2 matching over 11 bases. The trim removed 3 bases at V and 5 bases at J, leaving 4 bases unmatched. Germline CDR1 reads MDHEN; CDR2 reads SYDVKM. The CDR3 has 15 amino acids. The CDR3 nucleotides read TGTGCCAGCAGTTTCGCTAGCGGGGGGAGAGATACGCAGTATTTT. Residues: CASSFASGGRDTQYF. Drawing the rest from reference TRBV28 and TRBJ2-3, the complete variable domain is DVKVTQSSRYLVKRTGEKVFLECVQDMDHENMFWYRQDPGLGLRLIYFSYDVKMKEKGDIPEGYSVSREKKERFSLILESASTNQTSMYLCASSFASGGRDTQYFGPGTRLTVL.

This clonotype was seen ten or more times. This rearrangement joins TRBV20-1 to TRBJ2-1, with D uncertain. The DNA end lines up better with TRBJ2-7; the J call may be wrong. Germline V gene sequence: CDR1 DFQATT, CDR2 SNEGSKA (reference sequence). The CDR3 spans 14 residues. DNA for the CDR3: TGCAGTGCTAGAGATGGCCTTGATTACAATGAGCAGTACTTC. As protein: CSARDGLDYNEQYF.

This clonotype was seen a few times. CDR3 residues: CASSLRGQPYNEQFF. As DNA, the CDR3 is TGTGCCAGCAGTTTACGGGGACAACCCTACAATGAGCAGTTCTTC. V and J are TRBV12-3 or TRBV12-4 and TRBJ2-1; D might be TRBD1 (6 bases). This CDR3 has 15 amino acids. V dropped 2 bases and J dropped 2 bases, with 10 bases sitting between them.

V gene TRBV5-1 combines with J gene TRBJ2-7, with D uncertain. The germline CDR1 and CDR2 sequences are SGHRS and YFSETQ. Trimming removed 4 bases from V and 3 bases from J, with 8 bases in between. This CDR3 has 12 amino acids. CDR3 residues: CASSPTYYEQYF. CDR3 DNA sequence: TGCGCCAGCAGCCCAACGTACTACGAGCAGTACTTC. The complete variable domain, with remaining parts taken from reference TRBV5-1 and TRBJ2-7, reads KAGVTQTPRYLIKTRGQQVTLSCSPISGHRSVSWYQQTPGQGLQFLFEYFSETQRNKGNFPGRFSGRQFSNSRSEMNVSTLELGDSALYLCASSPTYYEQYFGPGTRLTVT.

This chain joins TRBV7-2 and TRBJ1-2; weak D call: TRBD1 (5 bases). Germline assignment: CDR1 SGHTA and CDR2 FQGNSA. The CDR3 covers 15 residues. V shed 3 bases and J shed 0 bases, with 11 bases lying between them. The CDR3 region is CASSFSGTPNYGYTF. In DNA, the CDR3 is TGTGCCAGCAGCTTTTCCGGGACTCCTAACTATGGCTACACCTTC.

The CDR3, as DNA: TGTGCCAGCCTGGGCAGGAGCCTCTTTGGCTACACCTTC. This gives the protein CASLGRSLFGYTF. The chain recombines TRBV2 with TRBJ1-2; D not resolved. The V gene's germline CDR1 is SNHLY and CDR2 FYNNEI. Trimming stripped 8 bases from V and 7 bases from J, with 17 bases between. CDR3 length equals 13 residues.

The count of this clonotype is one. V usage is TRBV7-2 and J usage is TRBJ1-3, with D tentatively TRBD1 (5 bases). V lost 5 bases, J lost 0 bases, and 17 bases lay in between. This CDR3 has 17 residues. Germline CDR1 and CDR2: SGHTA and FQGNSA. This CDR3 reads CASSRQLGGSSGNTIYF. The CDR3 nucleotides are TGTGCCAGCAGCAGACAATTGGGGGGGAGCTCTGGAAACACCATATATTTT.

The genes are TRBV28 and TRBJ1-5; the match to TRBD1 covers 9 bases. CDR3 length: 17 amino acids. Germline CDR1 and CDR2: MDHEN and SYDVKM. With V trimmed by 2 bases and J by 7 bases, 12 bases remained unmatched. The chain's CDR3 is CASSLSGQGILGQPQHF. In nucleotides, the CDR3 is TGTGCCAGCAGTTTAAGTGGACAGGGGATTCTTGGGCAGCCCCAGCATTTT. The whole variable domain, filled in from reference TRBV28 and TRBJ1-5, reads DVKVTQSSRYLVKRTGEKVFLECVQDMDHENMFWYRQDPGLGLRLIYFSYDVKMKEKGDIPEGYSVSREKKERFSLILESASTNQTSMYLCASSLSGQGILGQPQHFGDGTRLSIL.

The chain joins TRBV7-3 to TRBJ2-3; 10 bases match TRBD1. Germline V gene data show CDR1 as SGHTA and CDR2 as FQGTGA. The junction had 14 bases not matched to a gene; V was cut back by 1 base and J by 1 base. The CDR3 is 20 amino acids. The CDR3 DNA sequence: TGTGCCAGCAGCTTAAAGCGAGTGGGAGACAGGGGGCTTGGCACAGATACGCAGTATTTT. Its protein is CASSLKRVGDRGLGTDTQYF.

The chain recombines TRBV4-2 with TRBJ2-4; maybe TRBD2 (5 bases). The CDR3 runs 17 residues. The germline gives CDR1 LGHNA, CDR2 YNFKEQ. V was shortened by 4 bases and J by 0 bases, with 16 bases between the two germline ends. The CDR3 DNA follows: TGTGCCAGCAGCCCCCCGGCCGGAGGAATAGCCAAAAACATTCAGTACTTC. It translates to CASSPPAGGIAKNIQYF.

The rearrangement uses TRBV12-3 or TRBV12-4 and TRBJ1-1, with 7 nucleotides matching TRBD1. The CDR3 is made up of 19 amino acids. J gave up 0 bases and V 3 bases, and 16 bases lay outside the gene matches. The CDR3 bases are TGTGCCAGCAGTTTCAGTCCTCGGGACAGAAATTATATGAACACTGAAGCTTTCTTT. Translating it yields CASSFSPRDRNYMNTEAFF.

The chain combines TRBV6-1 with TRBJ1-2; a weak D match, TRBD1 (5 bases). With 6 bases removed from V and 4 bases from J, the gap between germline ends came to 9 bases. Germline V gene sequence: CDR1 MNHNS, CDR2 SASEGT. This CDR3 is 12 amino acids long. In DNA, the CDR3 is TGTGCCAGCAGCGCGGACACCTATGGCTACACCTTC. This gives the protein CASSADTYGYTF.

V and J are TRBV6-5 and TRBJ2-1; D is perhaps TRBD1 or TRBD2 (6 bases each). This CDR3 is built from 16 residues. The germline gives CDR1 MNHEY, CDR2 SVGAGI. V was clipped by 6 bases and J by 7 bases, with 22 bases between them. In DNA form, the CDR3 reads TGTGCCAGCAGGTCCGGGGGCGCGGGGCTTCGAAATGAGCAGTTCTTC. This codes for CASRSGGAGLRNEQFF.

This chain uses TRBV3-1 with TRBJ2-3; the D is unclear. Trimming took 0 bases from V and 2 from J, leaving 6 bases between them. The CDR3 loop spans 14 amino acids. Germline-derived CDR1 and CDR2 are LGHDT and YNNKEL (reference sequence). CDR3: CASSQDFVTDTQYF. Here the CDR3 DNA reads TGTGCCAGCAGCCAAGACTTCGTCACAGATACGCAGTATTTT.

This chain connects TRBV9 to TRBJ1-4, with D possibly matching TRBD1 (6 bases). Germline V CDR1 and CDR2: SGDLS, YYNGEE. The length of the CDR3 is 13 residues. Trimming removed 7 bases from V and 6 bases from J, with 13 bases in between. The CDR3 reads CASGGTPDEKLFF. The CDR3 coding sequence is TGTGCCAGCGGCGGGACACCGGATGAAAAACTGTTTTTT.

This chain links TRBV5-1 with TRBJ2-3; 7 nucleotides match TRBD1. Germline values: CDR1 SGHRS, CDR2 YFSETQ. The V gene end was trimmed by 1 base and the J gene end by 3 bases; junction bases not matched to a gene: 5. There are 15 residues in the CDR3. CDR3 bases: TGCGCCAGCAGCTTGCAACAGGGGCCAACAGATACGCAGTATTTT. Amino acids: CASSLQQGPTDTQYF.

The sample holds a few counts of this clonotype. CDR3 bases: TGTGCCAGCACCCCCGTGGTAGTGGACTATGGCTACACCTTC. It translates to CASTPVVVDYGYTF. The V and J genes are TRBV7-3 and TRBJ1-2; D gene ambiguous. The CDR3 length is 14 residues. Germline assignment: CDR1 SGHTA and CDR2 FQGTGA. V was clipped by 7 bases and J by 3 bases, with 15 bases between them. The whole variable domain, remainder taken from reference TRBV7-3 and TRBJ1-2, is GAGVSQTPSNKVTEKGKYVELRCDPISGHTALYWYRQSLGQGPEFLIYFQGTGAADDSGLPNDRFFAVRPEGSVSTLKIQRTERGDSAVYLCASTPVVVDYGYTFGSGTRLTVV.

Of note for this clonotype: A much larger clone lies a single base off, so this may be a read error. The V and J genes are TRBV12-3 or TRBV12-4 and TRBJ2-7; D call uncertain. The germline V and J ends were trimmed by 6 bases and 3 bases, with 12 bases remaining between them. The CDR3 runs to 13 residues. The CDR3 sequence is CASSATSFYEQYF. The DNA of the CDR3 is TGTGCCAGCAGCGCTACCAGTTTCTACGAGCAGTACTTC.

The chain combines TRBV7-2 with TRBJ2-7; D call uncertain. The germline V and J ends were trimmed by 5 bases and 3 bases, with 11 bases remaining between them. The CDR3 consists of 13 residues. CDR1 is SGHTA and CDR2 is FQGNSA in the germline V gene. CDR3 coding DNA: TGTGCCAGCAGCGTAAGTATAATCTACGAGCAGTACTTC. Amino acids: CASSVSIIYEQYF.

The chain is built from TRBV7-9 and TRBJ1-1; D perhaps matches TRBD1 (5 bases). Per germline, CDR1 SEHNR and CDR2 FQNEAQ (reference sequence). V was trimmed by 7 bases and J by 0 bases, leaving 18 bases between them. CDR3 length: 16 residues. CDR3 sequence reads: CASTASWGLMNTEAFF. Written as DNA, the CDR3 is TGTGCCAGCACCGCCAGTTGGGGACTTATGAACACTGAAGCTTTCTTT.

The sample holds a few counts of this clonotype. The chain recombines TRBV6-6 with TRBJ2-5; D tentatively reads TRBD1 or TRBD2 (5 bases each). With 0 bases removed from V and 2 bases from J, the gap between germline ends came to 13 bases. This CDR3 is 16 amino acids long. Germline V gene sequence: CDR1 MNHNY, CDR2 SVGAGI (reference sequence). The CDR3 loop reads CASSYSPGAVQETQYF. The CDR3 DNA reads as TGTGCCAGCAGTTACTCTCCCGGGGCAGTACAAGAGACCCAGTACTTC.

This clonotype has more than one count but fewer than ten. The chain employs TRBV5-1 and TRBJ2-5; 11 bases agree with TRBD2. The CDR3 covers 16 residues. V lost 2 bases to trimming and J lost 3 bases; unmatched junction nucleotides: 6. CDR1 and CDR2 (germline): SGHRS, YFSETQ. CDR3 sequence reads: CASSFLAGGVEETQYF. CDR3 bases: TGCGCCAGCAGCTTTCTAGCGGGGGGTGTCGAAGAGACCCAGTACTTC.